The 23 T cell receptor beta chains in this list originate from one sample, sequenced in a study of cytotoxic CD8 clonotypes in ibrutinib-treated CLL. Some clones are missing from TCRdb's copy, which holds only in-frame ones; the method was immunoSEQ multiplex PCR. The table records about 140,000 clones, around 84% of them present only once. The sequenced sample was PBMCs, obtained after 36 months of ibrutinib treatment. These receptors were obtained from a human donor with chronic lymphocytic leukemia.

The V call is TRBV2, the J call TRBJ2-5; D is unresolved. The CDR3 is made up of 11 amino acids. With 8 bases removed from V and 2 bases from J, the gap between germline ends came to 6 bases. Looked up from germline, CDR1 is SNHLY and CDR2 is FYNNEI. CDR3 in amino acids: CASGRQETQYF. The CDR3 region has the DNA TGTGCCAGCGGCAGACAAGAGACCCAGTACTTC.

The chain has TRBV27 and TRBJ2-6; D gene unclear. The V and J ends lost 7 bases and 2 bases respectively, with 12 bases between them. Germline V gene sequence: CDR1 MNHEY, CDR2 SMNVEV (reference sequence). The CDR3 is made up of 15 amino acids. CDR3 sequence reads: CASTLHGPGANVLTF. The CDR3 DNA reads as TGTGCCAGCACATTGCATGGCCCTGGGGCCAACGTCCTGACTTTC.

This clone was seen more than once but under ten times. The chain employs TRBV7-9 and TRBJ1-2; D might be TRBD1 (6 bases). Per the germline V gene, CDR1 is SEHNR and CDR2 is FQNEAQ (reference sequence). The ends were cut back, 5 bases at V and 0 bases at J, with 16 bases in the middle. This CDR3 is 16 amino acids long. For the CDR3, the DNA is TGTGCCAGCAGCCGCCGAGGGGGGATAGCTAACTATGGCTACACCTTC. This codes for CASSRRGGIANYGYTF.

This chain connects TRBV4-1 to TRBJ1-6, with 8 nucleotides matching TRBD1. This CDR3 contains 15 residues. Germline V gives CDR1 MGHRA, CDR2 YSYEKL. The trim removed 1 base at V and 10 bases at J, leaving 6 bases unmatched. This CDR3 reads CASSQGRDRMSPLHF. DNA for the CDR3: TGCGCCAGCAGCCAAGGCCGGGACAGGATGTCACCCCTCCACTTT.

A few counts support this clone. This chain connects TRBV2 to TRBJ2-5; D gene uncertain. This CDR3 is built from 12 residues. Deletions cut 8 bases from V and 3 bases from J, with 10 bases between. The germline V gene encodes CDR1 SNHLY and CDR2 FYNNEI. The CDR3, as DNA: TGTGCCAGCCAGAGCCTTGAAGAGACCCAGTACTTC. It specifies CASQSLEETQYF.

The CDR3 sequence is CASSLMDNPNYGYTF. In DNA, the CDR3 is TGTGCCAGCAGCTTAATGGACAATCCTAACTATGGCTACACCTTC. The chain employs TRBV7-8 and TRBJ1-2, with D maybe TRBD1 (5 bases). CDR1 and CDR2 (germline): SGHVS, FQNEAQ. V was trimmed by 2 bases and J by 0 bases, leaving 10 bases between them. The CDR3 has 15 amino acids. The complete variable domain, with remaining parts taken from reference TRBV7-8 and TRBJ1-2, reads GAGVSQSPRYKVAKRGQDVALRCDPISGHVSLFWYQQALGQGPEFLTYFQNEAQLDKSGLPSDRFFAERPEGSVSTLKIQRTQQEDSAVYLCASSLMDNPNYGYTFGSGTRLTVV.

The rearrangement uses TRBV6-1 and TRBJ1-3; TRBD1 matches at 8 bases. V lost 5 bases and J lost 4; bases outside the gene matches: 7. The CDR3 sequence is 15 residues long. Germline CDR1 MNHNS, CDR2 SASEGT. Here the CDR3 reads CASSRQGNSGNTIYF. The DNA for the CDR3 is TGTGCCAGCAGTCGACAGGGGAATTCCGGAAACACCATATATTTT.

The chain is built from TRBV5-1 and TRBJ2-7; the D is unclear. Between the trimmed V and J ends, which lost 0 bases and 0 bases, there was a span of 13 bases. The CDR3 spans 16 residues. Germline values: CDR1 SGHRS, CDR2 YFSETQ. CDR3 coding DNA: TGCGCCAGCAGCTTGGGGGCCGGTGCAGGCTCCTACGAGCAGTACTTC. This gives the protein CASSLGAGAGSYEQYF.

In DNA, the CDR3 is TGCAGCGTTGAAGATAGTGCGGTAAACATTCAGTACTTC. It translates to CSVEDSAVNIQYF. The chain combines TRBV29-1 with TRBJ2-4; D unresolved. V gave up 0 bases and J gave up 6 bases, with 9 bases separating them. The CDR3 consists of 13 residues. Germline CDR1 and CDR2: SQVTM and ANQGSEA.

The chain joins TRBV4-1 to TRBJ1-4, with D possibly being TRBD1 (6 bases). CDR1 and CDR2 (germline): MGHRA, YSYEKL. V was shortened by 1 base and J by 7 bases, with 10 bases between the two germline ends. This CDR3 contains 14 residues. The CDR3 DNA reads TGCGCCAGCAGCCAAGTCACAGGGAGTGAAAAACTGTTTTTT. Protein: CASSQVTGSEKLFF.

The V gene is TRBV7-4, the J gene TRBJ1-6; D is uncertain. The ends were cut back, 5 bases at V and 3 bases at J, with 20 bases in the middle. Germline V gene sequence: CDR1 SGHVT, CDR2 SQSDAQ. The CDR3 runs 18 residues. CDR3 protein: CASSPPMAGSDYNSPLHF. Here the CDR3 DNA reads TGTGCCAGCAGCCCCCCCATGGCGGGTTCGGACTATAATTCACCCCTCCACTTT.

This chain connects TRBV6-5 to TRBJ2-7; D might be TRBD2 (6 bases). The CDR3 is made up of 15 amino acids. Germline CDR1 reads MNHEY; CDR2 reads SVGAGI. Trimming pared 2 bases from V and 3 bases from J, leaving 14 bases between. CDR3 sequence: CASSYRPKGGYEQYF. The DNA for the CDR3 is TGTGCCAGCAGTTACCGTCCGAAGGGAGGCTACGAGCAGTACTTC.

This clone was seen a few times. The CDR3 spells CASSYGQNSPLHF. In DNA, the CDR3 is TGCGCCAGCAGCTACGGACAGAATTCACCCCTCCACTTT. The V call is TRBV5-1, the J call TRBJ1-6; TRBD1 might be the D (6 bases). V was clipped by 3 bases and J by 7 bases, with 8 bases between them. Germline values: CDR1 SGHRS, CDR2 YFSETQ. The CDR3 spans 13 residues.

The V call is TRBV18, the J call TRBJ2-7; D might be TRBD2 (7 bases). The CDR3 contains 14 residues. V was cut by 2 bases and J by 4 bases, with 12 bases left in between. CDR1 and CDR2 (germline): KGHSH, LQKENI. This chain's CDR3 is CASSPGGARYEQYF. DNA of the CDR3: TGTGCCAGCTCACCAGGGGGGGCGCGGTACGAGCAGTACTTC.

The CDR3 region has the DNA TGTGCCAGCAGTTCGACCGGGACAGGCAACCCGGTTGGGCAGTTCTTC. The encoded protein is CASSSTGTGNPVGQFF. The genes are TRBV28 and TRBJ2-1, with 8 bases identical to TRBD1. CDR1 and CDR2 from the germline V gene are MDHEN and SYDVKM. This CDR3 region has 16 residues. After removal of 4 bases from V and 12 bases from J, the junction contained 17 bases not matched to a gene.

V and J are TRBV19 and TRBJ2-3, with no clear D. V lost 4 bases, J lost 7 bases, and 15 bases lay in between. Germline CDR1 reads LNHDA; CDR2 reads SQIVND (reference sequence). The CDR3 runs to 14 residues. The CDR3 coding sequence is TGTGCCAGTAGTAATGGGAATCTAGTTAATACGCAGTATTTT. Encoded protein: CASSNGNLVNTQYF.

This clone was seen a single time. The CDR3 nucleotides are TGTGCCAGACCGGGGGCAGGGAAGAACTATGGCTACACCTTC. Its translation is CARPGAGKNYGYTF. The chain recombines TRBV5-4 with TRBJ1-2; tentatively, D is TRBD1 (6 bases). Germline V gene lookup returns CDR1 SGHNT and CDR2 YYREEE (reference sequence). The CDR3 loop spans 14 amino acids. Trimming took off 8 bases at V and 2 bases at J, with 16 bases between the two ends.

The chain has TRBV10-2 and TRBJ2-5, with 11 nucleotides matching TRBD2. Germline lookup yields CDR1 WSHSY and CDR2 SAAADI. Trimming at V came to 7 bases and at J to 1 base, leaving 5 bases not matched to a gene. The CDR3 loop spans 15 amino acids. In DNA, the CDR3 is TGCGCCAGCACCTGGACTAGCGGGTCCCAAGAGACCCAGTACTTC. It codes for CASTWTSGSQETQYF.

The V gene is TRBV28, the J gene TRBJ2-7; D unresolved. Per the germline V gene, CDR1 is MDHEN and CDR2 is SYDVKM. This CDR3 region has 12 residues. The V end lost 3 bases, the J end lost 4 bases, and 7 bases lay between the germline ends. The CDR3 region is CASSFYVYEQYF. In DNA form, the CDR3 reads TGTGCCAGCAGTTTTTACGTGTACGAGCAGTACTTC.

In its sample, this clone was seen a few times. The chain is built from TRBV28 and TRBJ2-4; D gene uncertain. This CDR3 is 11 amino acids long. Germline CDR1 is MDHEN and CDR2 is SYDVKM. V lost 11 bases to trimming and J lost 5 bases, with 10 bases between them. The CDR3 sequence is CASLGQNIQYF. CDR3 nucleotides: TGTGCCTCCCTCGGACAAAACATTCAGTACTTC.

This CDR3 is CSADLSTDTQYF. The CDR3 region has the DNA TGCAGCGCCGACCTTAGCACAGATACGCAGTATTTT. The V call is TRBV29-1, the J call TRBJ2-3; D uncertain. The CDR3 spans 12 residues. Trimming removed 7 bases at V and 0 bases at J, with 8 bases between. The germline V gene has CDR1 SQVTM and CDR2 ANQGSEA.

This clone was counted only a few times. This chain uses TRBV18 with TRBJ1-2, with D possibly TRBD1 on 5 matching bases. The CDR3 totals 14 residues. CDR1 is KGHSH and CDR2 is LQKENI in the germline V gene. V was pared by 3 bases and J by 4 bases, with 12 bases between. DNA for the CDR3: TGTGCCAGCTCACCGGACACCTCTCCCTATGGCTACACCTTC. This translates into CASSPDTSPYGYTF.

This clone was found a few times. V gene TRBV5-1 combines with J gene TRBJ2-3, with 9 bases matching TRBD1. Germline V gene data show CDR1 as SGHRS and CDR2 as YFSETQ. V lost 4 bases and J lost 1; bases outside the gene matches: 4. The CDR3 runs 15 residues. The CDR3 region has the DNA TGCGCCAGCAGCCCGGGACAGGGAGGCACAGATACGCAGTATTTT. Its protein is CASSPGQGGTDTQYF.